The sequence of this T cell receptor (beta chain) was determined in a study of cytotoxic CD8 clonotypes in ibrutinib-treated CLL. Assay used: immunoSEQ multiplex PCR; TCRdb lists only in-frame clones, some missing. This table has more than 200,000 clones, 70% appearing once. Germline V gene data show CDR1 as SQVTM and CDR2 as ANQGSEA. The CDR3 consists of 13 residues. The V and J ends lost 5 bases and 5 bases, in that order; junction bases with no gene match: 8. Study-wide findings and caveats: Pretreatment clonality was elevated relative to age-matched healthy donors and paralleled circulating CD8+ T-cell counts. Before falling back toward baseline at progression, clonality had risen at the time of ibrutinib response.

This clone was detected only a few times. Its antigen remains unidentified. This TCR derives from a human donor with chronic lymphocytic leukemia. V gene TRBV29-1 combines with J gene TRBJ2-7, with TRBD2 matching over 8 bases. The sequenced sample was PBMCs, obtained after 24 months of ibrutinib treatment. Here the CDR3 DNA reads TGCAGCGTTAGACAGCGGGAGTCCGACGAGCAGTACTTC. It specifies CSVRQRESDEQYF.